Following are 2 T cell receptor beta chains from one sample sequenced in a study of cytomegalovirus exposure and HLA in healthy donors. Sequencing used immunoSEQ multiplex PCR; TCRdb keeps in-frame clones, though not all of them. The sample contains some 180,000 clones, 86% of which appear only once. Source material: PBMCs. Source of these receptors: a man between 25 and 39 years old in good health and CMV-seropositive.

The chain links TRBV6-6 to TRBJ2-6; perhaps TRBD2 as D (6 bases). Per the germline V gene, CDR1 is MNHNY and CDR2 is SVGAGI (reference sequence). This CDR3 has 15 residues. V lost 2 bases to trimming and J lost 2 bases, with 7 bases between them. The CDR3 is CASSYGGAGANVLTF. For the CDR3, the DNA is TGTGCCAGCAGTTACGGAGGGGCTGGGGCCAACGTCCTGACTTTC.

This clone was counted a few times. The rearrangement links TRBV7-3 to TRBJ1-1; unclear D gene. Germline V gene lookup returns CDR1 SGHTA and CDR2 FQGTGA. The CDR3 runs to 13 residues. V lost 3 bases and J 1 base, leaving 6 bases between the germline ends. In nucleotides, the CDR3 is TGTGCCAGCAGCTTGGGCACGAACACTGAAGCTTTCTTT. Protein: CASSLGTNTEAFF. Full variable domain (rest looked up from reference TRBV7-3 and TRBJ1-1): GAGVSQTPSNKVTEKGKYVELRCDPISGHTALYWYRQSLGQGPEFLIYFQGTGAADDSGLPNDRFFAVRPEGSVSTLKIQRTERGDSAVYLCASSLGTNTEAFFGQGTRLTVV.